The next 13 T cell receptor beta chains were all read from a single sample in a study of T cell repertoires in cytomegalovirus infection (dated by TCRdb to between 2017 and 2020). This specimen's treatment or condition label, interpreted: in vitro stimulation with specific CMV peptide epitopes to enrich CMV-specific T cells. Instrument on record: Illumina HiSeq 1500. In-frame beta chains were kept once TCRdb had trimmed the public reads at Q25 with fastp and called clones with MiXCR. Entries that share a CDR3 protein sequence are merged under the most common genes and DNA. Present in this sample are fewer than 900,000 distinct CDR3 sequences, 25% to 30% of which were seen just once. Around 13% of the sample rests with the top ten. No antigen has been assigned to these receptors. The sample consisted of cultured CD8+ T cells from PBMCs, taken from culture after CMV antigen stimulation. The receptors were gathered from a human donor in good health (CMV status not recorded). Some clones in this sample may be carry-over from other donors' samples.

V is TRBV7-2 and J is TRBJ2-7; D gene ambiguous. This CDR3 spans 11 amino acids. Germline V gene sequence: CDR1 SGHTA, CDR2 FQGNSA. The V end lost 4 bases, the J end lost 9 bases, and 10 bases lay between the germline ends. Written as DNA, the CDR3 is TGTGCCAGCAGCTCCTTGGGCGGGCAGTACTTC. This sequence encodes CASSSLGGQYF.

Details on this clonotype: One junction end does not reproduce the germline sequence, and a read error may be involved. CDR3 in DNA: TGTACCAGCAGCGGTGGAGGACGGCTCCTGACTTTC. This gives the protein CTSSGGGRLLTF. V usage is TRBV12-3 or TRBV12-4 and J usage is TRBJ2-6; TRBD2 is a possible D gene (5 bases). The CDR3 runs to 12 residues.

A few counts support this clonotype. V is TRBV27 and J is TRBJ2-1; a possible D gene is TRBD2 (6 bases). This CDR3 contains 16 residues. V was cut by 4 bases and J by 4 bases, with 17 bases left in between. Germline V gene sequence: CDR1 MNHEY, CDR2 SMNVEV (reference sequence). Here the CDR3 DNA reads TGTGCCAGCAGTTCATCGGGACTCCCAGCTTACAATGAGCAGTTCTTC. It specifies CASSSSGLPAYNEQFF.

This clonotype has only a few counts. The V gene is TRBV3-1, the J gene TRBJ2-4, with 7 positions matching TRBD2. After removal of 0 bases from V and 0 bases from J, the junction contained 11 bases not matched to a gene. The CDR3 has 19 residues. Germline assignment: CDR1 LGHDT and CDR2 YNNKEL (reference sequence). The CDR3 DNA sequence: TGTGCCAGCAGCCAAGATATGGGGGGGACCTTGCTAGCCAAAAACATTCAGTACTTC. Protein product: CASSQDMGGTLLAKNIQYF.

This clonotype was recorded a few times. The chain employs TRBV7-6 and TRBJ2-5; no clear D. V dropped 0 bases and J dropped 2 bases, with 10 bases sitting between them. Germline assignment: CDR1 SGHVS and CDR2 FNYEAQ. This CDR3 has 15 amino acids. CDR3 sequence (DNA): TGTGCCAGCAGCTTAGCCGTCGGTCATCAAGAGACCCAGTACTTC. The encoded protein is CASSLAVGHQETQYF.

The genes are TRBV19 and TRBJ2-1; TRBD2 agrees at 9 bases. With 3 bases clipped from V and 3 bases from J, the junction kept 6 bases outside the gene matches. CDR1 is LNHDA, CDR2 SQIVND, per germline (reference sequence). The CDR3 covers 16 residues. CDR3 amino acids: CASSMESGGLYNEQFF. Here the CDR3 DNA reads TGTGCCAGTAGTATGGAAAGCGGGGGGCTCTACAATGAGCAGTTCTTC.

The J gene is TRBJ1-4, the V gene TRBV7-9; TRBD1 matches 7 bases. V trimming: 5 bases; J trimming: 8 bases; junction bases outside the gene matches: 8. Germline V gene data show CDR1 as SEHNR and CDR2 as FQNEAQ (reference sequence). This CDR3 spans 14 amino acids. The CDR3 loop reads CASSITGEEEKLFF. DNA of the CDR3: TGTGCCAGCAGCATTACAGGGGAGGAGGAAAAACTGTTTTTT.

The rearrangement uses TRBV5-1 and TRBJ2-7; D is undetermined. V was pared by 4 bases and J by 5 bases, with 10 bases between. Germline CDR1 reads SGHRS; CDR2 reads YFSETQ. The CDR3 consists of 12 residues. This chain's CDR3 is CASSPDGDEQYF. The DNA for the CDR3 is TGCGCCAGCAGCCCGGACGGAGACGAGCAGTACTTC.

This clonotype was detected a few times. V and J are TRBV7-9 and TRBJ1-2; TRBD1 might be the D (5 bases). Germline V gene lookup returns CDR1 SEHNR and CDR2 FQNEAQ (reference sequence). Trimming took 2 bases from V and 6 from J, leaving 16 bases between them. CDR3 length equals 15 residues. CDR3 in amino acids: CASSLSYVRGDGYTF. In nucleotides, the CDR3 is TGTGCCAGCAGCTTAAGCTACGTCCGGGGCGATGGCTACACCTTC.

This rearrangement joins TRBV6-2 or TRBV6-3 to TRBJ1-5; D not certain. The germline gives CDR1 MNHEY, CDR2 SVGEGT. Trimming removed 1 base at V and 5 bases at J, with 12 bases between. CDR3 length: 15 residues. CDR3 coding DNA: TGTGCCAGCAGTTACTTAACCAGAGACTATCAGCCCCAGCATTTT. It yields the protein CASSYLTRDYQPQHF.

This clonotype was recorded at least ten times. This chain connects TRBV4-1 to TRBJ2-7, with 10 bases identical to TRBD1. Trimming removed 1 base from V and 3 bases from J; junction bases left unmatched: 6. The germline gives CDR1 MGHRA, CDR2 YSYEKL. The CDR3 totals 16 residues. In DNA form, the CDR3 reads TGCGCCAGCAGCCAAGTTCCCGGGACAGGGGTCTACGAGCAGTACTTC. It codes for CASSQVPGTGVYEQYF.

This clonotype was detected only a few times. The J gene is TRBJ1-1, the V gene TRBV6-2 or TRBV6-3, with 7 bases fitting TRBD1. V trimming: 4 bases; J trimming: 0 bases; junction bases outside the gene matches: 5. This CDR3 has 15 residues. Germline V gene data show CDR1 as MNHEY and CDR2 as SVGEGT. CDR3 nucleotide sequence: TGTGCCAGCAGTTCAGGGACAGCTTTGAACACTGAAGCTTTCTTT. Protein product: CASSSGTALNTEAFF.

DNA for the CDR3: TGTGCCAGCAGTTTTGGGGGGCGGGGCACCGGGGAGCTGTTTTTT. It translates to CASSFGGRGTGELFF. The chain is built from TRBV12-3 or TRBV12-4 and TRBJ2-2, with D perhaps given as TRBD1 or TRBD2 (6 bases each). Trimming took off 3 bases at V and 4 bases at J, with 12 bases between the two ends. The CDR3 covers 15 residues.